This is a list of T cell receptor beta chains from one sample in a study of STAT5B mutations in CD4+ large granular lymphocyte leukemia. TCRdb keeps only in-frame clones here, not all; method: immunoSEQ multiplex PCR. The repertoire holds 45,000 to 55,000 clones, with less than 85% as singletons. Sequenced sample: CD4+ T cells from blood buffy coats. The receptor source for this set is a human donor in good health. CDR3s include the opening cysteine and the closing phenylalanine or tryptophan. The D gene is left open where the match is weak. Only part of the rows carry a size: once, few, many, or a class if the clone is expanded.

clone size	D gene	J gene	V gene	CDR3 protein	CDR3 DNA
NA	NA	TRBJ1-2	TRBV6-1	CASSEYMAGYGYTF	TGTGCCAGCAGTGAATACATGGCAGGGTATGGCTACACCTTC
NA	NA	TRBJ1-3	TRBV9	CASSVEPGPTGGNTIYF	TGTGCCAGCAGCGTAGAGCCAGGACCGACGGGGGGAAACACCATATATTTT
few	NA	TRBJ1-1	TRBV5-1	CASSLNANTEAFF	TGCGCCAGCAGCTTGAATGCGAACACTGAAGCTTTCTTT
NA	TRBD2	TRBJ2-2	TRBV18	CASSPPGGLAGELFF	TGTGCCAGCTCACCACCGGGGGGACTAGCCGGGGAGCTGTTTTTT
NA	TRBD2	TRBJ2-2	TRBV7-2	CASSLKRGGRGNKPGELFF	TGTGCCAGCAGCTTAAAGCGGGGGGGCCGGGGCAACAAGCCCGGGGAGCTGTTTTTT
NA	NA	TRBJ2-3	TRBV18	CASSPPVTDTQYF	TGTGCCAGCTCACCACCCGTGACAGATACGCAGTATTTT
NA	NA	TRBJ2-6	TRBV5-6	CASSNKRSSGANVLTF	TGTGCCAGCAGCAACAAACGGAGCTCTGGGGCCAACGTCCTGACTTTC
NA	TRBD1	TRBJ2-3	TRBV7-9	CASSRGQNTHNTDTQYF	TGTGCCAGCAGCCGGGGACAGAACACACACAACACAGATACGCAGTATTTT
NA	NA	TRBJ2-2	TRBV9	CASSVGPTGELFF	TGTGCCAGCAGCGTAGGTCCAACCGGGGAGCTGTTTTTT
NA	TRBD1	TRBJ2-7	TRBV6-6	CASREDRGGSYEQYF	TGTGCCAGCAGAGAGGACAGGGGTGGCTCCTACGAGCAGTACTTC
NA	NA	TRBJ2-3	TRBV6-5	CASSPGLSTDTQYF	TGTGCCAGCAGCCCGGGCCTGAGCACAGATACGCAGTATTTT
NA	NA	TRBJ2-3	TRBV7-9	CASSLFKAGASDTQYF	TGTGCCAGCAGCTTGTTCAAGGCGGGGGCCTCAGATACGCAGTATTTT
NA	NA	TRBJ1-2	TRBV27	CASSPRAADLNYGYTF	TGTGCCAGCAGTCCCCGTGCAGCCGACCTTAACTATGGCTACACCTTC
NA	TRBD2	TRBJ2-1	TRBV10-3	CAISESILAGGLGEQFF	TGTGCCATCAGTGAGTCGATACTAGCGGGGGGGCTAGGTGAGCAGTTCTTC
NA	NA	TRBJ1-4	TRBV6-6	CASRQPQDEKLFF	TGTGCCAGCCGACAGCCTCAAGATGAAAAACTGTTTTTT
NA	NA	TRBJ2-3	TRBV21-1	CASSEKVAGQGRTDTQYF	TGTGCCAGCAGCGAAAAGGTAGCCGGACAGGGCCGAACAGATACGCAGTATTTT
NA	NA	TRBJ1-2	TRBV7-9	CASSLEGAYGYTF	TGTGCCAGCAGCTTAGAAGGGGCCTATGGCTACACCTTC